Listed below are T cell receptor beta chains from one sample, sequenced in a study of T cells in Graves' hyperthyroidism and ophthalmopathy. Each CDR3 protein gets one entry after TCRdb re-called the multiplex PCR reads with MiXCR. There are about 660,000 distinct CDR3 sequences in the sample; 45% occur only once, and under 8% lies in the top ten. The sequenced sample consisted of peripheral blood or thyroid tissue (not recorded which). These receptors were obtained from an adult man with Graves' disease, either hyperthyroidism or ophthalmopathy (not recorded which). The CDR3 runs from the conserved cysteine through the conserved F or W. The D gene is left open where the match is weak. Rows give clone size only sometimes, using once, few, many, or a class for an expanded clone.

clone size,CDR3 length,D gene,V gene,J gene,CDR3 DNA,CDR3 protein
many,12,.,TRBV2,TRBJ1-2,TGTGCCAGCAGGAAGCAACTCTATGGCTACACCTTC,CASRKQLYGYTF
many,14,TRBD1,TRBV7-9,TRBJ2-7,TGTGCCAGCAGCTGGGGGACAGCTTCCTACGAGCAGTACTTC,CASSWGTASYEQYF
.,13,.,TRBV7-2,TRBJ1-2,TGTGCCAGCAGCCCCCCGAAAGCCGAGGGCTACACCTTC,CASSPPKAEGYTF
few,12,.,TRBV7-9,TRBJ1-5,TGTGCCAGCAGCGCCAGGGGTTGGCCCCAGCATTTT,CASSARGWPQHF
.,16,TRBD1,TRBV10-2,TRBJ1-2,TGTGCCAGCAGCCTAAGACCGGGACAGGACAACTATGGCTACACCTTC,CASSLRPGQDNYGYTF
.,18,.,TRBV11-1,TRBJ2-7,TGTGCCAGCAGTGGCGTGGGAGGGATGGGGACAGGCAATAACGAGCAGTACTTC,CASSGVGGMGTGNNEQYF
.,15,TRBD1,TRBV5-4,TRBJ1-1,TGTGCCAGCAGCTTGGGCTTAGGGCAGGGGGCTGAAGCTTTCTTT,CASSLGLGQGAEAFF
.,14,TRBD2,TRBV25-1,TRBJ2-7,TGTGCCTGGAGTGGACTAGCGGGAGTTTCCGAGCAGTACTTC,CAWSGLAGVSEQYF
.,13,.,TRBV20-1,TRBJ1-4,TGCAGTGCCGGACGGACCGATAATGAAAAACTGTTTTTT,CSAGRTDNEKLFF
few,15,TRBD1,TRBV6-5,TRBJ2-2,TGTGCCAGCAGTTACAGGGGGCGCAACACCGGGGAGCTGTTTTTT,CASSYRGRNTGELFF
.,14,.,TRBV6-5,TRBJ1-2,TGTGCCAGCAGTTACTCCCCAGTGAACTATGGCTACACCTTC,CASSYSPVNYGYTF
.,16,TRBD2,TRBV12-5,TRBJ2-7,TGTGCTAGTGGCGCTCCCAGACTAGCGGGGGGGTACGAGCAGTACTTC,CASGAPRLAGGYEQYF
.,12,.,TRBV19,TRBJ1-4,TGTGCCAGCCACCACCGTAGTGAAAAACTGTTTTTT,CASHHRSEKLFF
.,14,.,TRBV9,TRBJ1-4,TGTGCCAGCTGCCTATCGGCCGGGAATGAAAAACTGTTTTTT,CASCLSAGNEKLFF
.,14,TRBD2,TRBV2,TRBJ2-7,TGTGCCAGCACCCGACTAGCGGGATCTCAAGAGCAGTACTTC,CASTRLAGSQEQYF
.,13,.,TRBV29-1,TRBJ2-5,TGCAGCGTTTTAAGGGGGGGTAGGGAGACCCAGTACTTC,CSVLRGGRETQYF
few,11,.,TRBV29-1,TRBJ1-1,TGCAGCGTTGAAGAAGGCAGGCGGGCTTTCTTT,CSVEEGRRAFF
.,15,.,TRBV7-3,TRBJ1-1,TGTGCCAGCAGCCAAGTGGGGGGGAAGAACACTGAAGCTTTCTTT,CASSQVGGKNTEAFF
.,14,TRBD1,TRBV5-1,TRBJ1-2,TGCGCCAGCAGCTTCAATCAGGGGGACTATGGCTACACCTTC,CASSFNQGDYGYTF
many,12,.,TRBV29-1,TRBJ1-5,TGCAGCGTTGGGTCCAAAGATCAGCCCCAGCATTTT,CSVGSKDQPQHF
once,14,TRBD2,TRBV7-9,TRBJ2-7,TGTGCCAGCAGCGACACTAGCGGGGGTGACGAGCAGTACTTC,CASSDTSGGDEQYF
.,14,.,TRBV7-2,TRBJ1-1,TGTGCCAGCAGCTTAATACAGTTAAACACTGAAGCTTTCTTT,CASSLIQLNTEAFF
.,16,.,TRBV19,TRBJ1-1,TGTGCCAGTAGTATCCAACGTTCCGCTAAGGACACTGAAGCTTTCTTT,CASSIQRSAKDTEAFF
many,15,TRBD1,TRBV2,TRBJ2-2,TGTGCCAGCAGTGACGACAGGGGGCGTACCGGGGAGCTGTTTTTT,CASSDDRGRTGELFF
.,14,TRBD1,TRBV12-3/TRBV12-4,TRBJ1-5,TGTGCCAGCAGTGAGCAGGGGGGGCATCAGCCCCAGCATTTT,CASSEQGGHQPQHF
many,15,.,TRBV7-8,TRBJ2-7,TGTGCCAGCAGCTACCGACGGGTTGCTCCCCACGAGCAGTACTTC,CASSYRRVAPHEQYF
.,14,.,TRBV20-1,TRBJ1-4,TGCAGTGCTAGAGAGGACAGTGCTAATGAAAAACTGTTTTTT,CSAREDSANEKLFF
once,12,.,TRBV29-1,TRBJ1-3,TGCAGCGTTAAGGGCCCGGTTAACACCATATATTTT,CSVKGPVNTIYF
many,12,.,TRBV7-9,TRBJ1-6,TGTGCCAGCAGCGACTCTAATTCACCCCTCCACTTT,CASSDSNSPLHF
many,14,.,TRBV15,TRBJ1-4,TGTGCCACCAGCGCCCGACAGTATTCGGAAAAACTGTTTTTT,CATSARQYSEKLFF
.,15,.,TRBV7-3,TRBJ1-5,TGTGCCAGCAGTCTTGGGTGGGGAAGCAATCAGCCCCAGCATTTT,CASSLGWGSNQPQHF
.,15,.,TRBV7-3,TRBJ2-7,TGTGCCAGCAGCCCGGATCCCGGGGCCGCCTACGAGCAGTACTTC,CASSPDPGAAYEQYF
many,12,.,TRBV20-1,TRBJ2-5,TGCAGTGCTAAGGGCCTGATAGAGACCCAGTACTTC,CSAKGLIETQYF
.,16,TRBD1,TRBV20-1,TRBJ1-4,TGCAGTGCGAAACAGGGGGCGATGCCAACTAATGAAAAACTGTTTTTT,CSAKQGAMPTNEKLFF
many,15,.,TRBV7-2,TRBJ1-5,TGTGCCAGCAGCTTGAGGCGGGATAGCAATCAGCCCCAGCATTTT,CASSLRRDSNQPQHF
.,15,.,TRBV10-2,TRBJ1-1,TGCGCCAGCAGTGAGTCGGCAGGTGAGAACACTGAAGCTTTCTTT,CASSESAGENTEAFF
many,15,.,TRBV9,TRBJ1-1,TGTGCCAGCAGCGTATTACCTGAACCGGACACTGAAGCTTTCTTT,CASSVLPEPDTEAFF
.,16,TRBD2,TRBV11-1,TRBJ2-1,TGTGCCAGCAGCCCTCTAGCGGGAGGGCCGTCGGATGAGCAGTTCTTC,CASSPLAGGPSDEQFF
.,15,TRBD1,TRBV6-2/TRBV6-3,TRBJ2-7,TGTGCCAGCAGTTCCCTTTTGGGACAGGGACGCGAGCAGTACTTC,CASSSLLGQGREQYF
.,13,.,TRBV6-5,TRBJ1-1,TGTGCCAGCAACTTGGGCCTGAACACTGAAGCTTTCTTT,CASNLGLNTEAFF
.,15,.,TRBV29-1,TRBJ1-4,TGCAGCGACGCCCCGGGTGTGGGCAATAATGAAAAACTGTTTTTT,CSDAPGVGNNEKLFF
.,17,TRBD1,TRBV11-2,TRBJ1-2,TGTGCCAGCAGCCTTACTCCGGGACAGTTAATTAACTATGGCTACACCTTC,CASSLTPGQLINYGYTF
.,13,.,TRBV5-6,TRBJ2-2,TGTGCCAGCAGCTCGACATTTACCGGGGAGCTGTTTTTT,CASSSTFTGELFF
.,17,TRBD1,TRBV10-2,TRBJ2-5,TGCGCCAGCAGCCAAGGAGTTTTGAGACAGGGAACAGAGACCCAGTACTTC,CASSQGVLRQGTETQYF
.,15,.,TRBV7-9,TRBJ1-3,TGTGCCAGCAGCTTAGGCGGCCACTCTGGAAACACCATATATTTT,CASSLGGHSGNTIYF
.,14,TRBD2,TRBV20-1,TRBJ2-5,TGCAGTGCCCCTAGCGGGGGTACCCTGGAGACCCAGTACTTC,CSAPSGGTLETQYF
few,16,TRBD1,TRBV24-1,TRBJ2-6,TGTGCCAGCAGTTCCCACAGGGGCTCTGGGGCCAACGTCCTGACTTTC,CASSSHRGSGANVLTF
few,13,.,TRBV20-1,TRBJ2-7,TGCAGTGCTAGCCGGGACTGGGGTGGGGAGCAGTACTTC,CSASRDWGGEQYF
once,15,.,TRBV10-1,TRBJ2-7,TGCGCCTGCAGTGCCACTGGGGGATCGTGGAACGAGCAGTACTTC,CACSATGGSWNEQYF
.,15,TRBD1,TRBV6-6,TRBJ1-4,TGTGCCAACAGTCACGACAGGGCAACTAATGAAAAACTGTTTTTT,CANSHDRATNEKLFF
.,16,TRBD1,TRBV7-2,TRBJ1-1,TGTGCCAGCAGCCCAGGGACAGGGTCCATGAACACTGAAGCTTTCTTT,CASSPGTGSMNTEAFF
few,14,TRBD1,TRBV6-6,TRBJ1-2,TGTGCCAGCACCTGGACAGGGCGAAACTATGGCTACACCTTC,CASTWTGRNYGYTF
.,15,.,TRBV7-9,TRBJ1-5,TGTGCCAGCAGCTTGGGTCGCAGGGTCGATCAGCCCCAGCATTTT,CASSLGRRVDQPQHF
.,18,.,TRBV19,TRBJ1-5,TGTGCCAGTAGTATGCCCTCGTCAGGGTTTTATAGCAATCAGCCCCAGCATTTT,CASSMPSSGFYSNQPQHF
many,15,TRBD1,TRBV29-1,TRBJ2-7,TGCAGCGCCCGAAAAGGGACAGGGGTGCCCTACGAGCAGTACTTC,CSARKGTGVPYEQYF
few,16,.,TRBV20-1,TRBJ2-7,TGCAGTGCTAGACCTGACAGAAATCACCTCGGGAACGAGCAGTACTTC,CSARPDRNHLGNEQYF
few,15,TRBD1,TRBV7-2,TRBJ1-1,TGTGCCAGCAGCCCTCTCGGAGGGGGCAGCACTGAAGCTTTCTTT,CASSPLGGGSTEAFF